A single sample is the source of the 31 T cell receptor beta chains below, sequenced in a study of T-cell memory formation after mild COVID-19. Using its own MiXCR run on the 5' RACE reads, TCRdb lists one record per CDR3 protein. Among hundreds of thousands of distinct CDR3 sequences listed, 15% to 20% were seen once. Sequenced sample: PBMCs or a T cell subset sorted from them (not recorded which). The receptors come from a man between 18 and 35 years old who had mild COVID-19 (a few samples of this study predate the infection). Cell type and time point are not known.

This clonotype was recorded at least ten times. The chain employs TRBV20-1 and TRBJ1-5; D remains ambiguous. There are 13 residues in the CDR3. Between the trimmed V and J ends, which lost 3 bases and 1 base, there was a span of 7 bases. Germline assignment: CDR1 DFQATT and CDR2 SNEGSKA (reference sequence). CDR3 bases: TGCAGTGCTAGGTCGGGGAGCAATCAGCCCCAGCATTTT. Protein sequence: CSARSGSNQPQHF.

This chain links TRBV2 with TRBJ2-3; either TRBD1 or TRBD2 may supply D (5 bases each). Looked up from germline, CDR1 is SNHLY and CDR2 is FYNNEI. The CDR3 runs to 14 residues. The ends were cut back, 7 bases at V and 2 bases at J, with 13 bases in the middle. Here the CDR3 DNA reads TGTGCCAGCAATAGCCGGGACGTCACAGATACGCAGTATTTT. It translates to CASNSRDVTDTQYF. The full variable domain, with the rest looked up from reference TRBV2 and TRBJ2-3, is EPEVTQTPSHQVTQMGQEVILRCVPISNHLYFYWYRQILGQKVEFLVSFYNNEISEKSEIFDDQFSVERPDGSNFTLKIRSTKLEDSAMYFCASNSRDVTDTQYFGPGTRLTVL.

V gene TRBV10-3 combines with J gene TRBJ2-5; D perhaps matches TRBD1 (6 bases). The CDR3 has 15 residues. Trimming removed 8 bases at V and 5 bases at J, with 21 bases between. Looked up from germline, CDR1 is ENHRY and CDR2 is SYGVKD. In DNA, the CDR3 is TGTGCCATCTCCCAGAGTGGGGACAAGGTCGAGACCCAGTACTTC. This sequence encodes CAISQSGDKVETQYF.

This chain uses TRBV11-3 with TRBJ2-1; unclear D gene. V lost 8 bases, J lost 4 bases, and 9 bases lay in between. Germline V CDR1 and CDR2: SGHNT, YENEEA. The CDR3 runs 12 residues. CDR3 coding DNA: TGTGCCAGCTCGAATGCGTACAATGAGCAGTTCTTC. It codes for CASSNAYNEQFF.

This clonotype was observed a handful of times. This chain connects TRBV12-3 or TRBV12-4 to TRBJ2-1, with 10 bases matching TRBD1. This CDR3 has 15 amino acids. The trim removed 8 bases at V and 8 bases at J, leaving 12 bases unmatched. Here the CDR3 DNA reads TGTGCCAGCTCCCGCCCCGGGACAGGGGTGGATGAGCAGTTCTTC. Translated, it gives CASSRPGTGVDEQFF.

This clonotype was observed a few times. The V and J genes are TRBV5-1 and TRBJ2-5; the match to TRBD2 covers 10 bases. The CDR3 is 15 amino acids. Germline V gene data show CDR1 as SGHRS and CDR2 as YFSETQ. V was clipped by 1 base and J by 4 bases; unmatched bases: 4. The CDR3 is CASSLSSGGIETQYF. CDR3 coding DNA: TGCGCCAGCAGCTTGTCTAGCGGGGGAATAGAGACCCAGTACTTC.

V is TRBV20-1 and J is TRBJ1-1, with unresolved D. The V gene's germline CDR1 is DFQATT and CDR2 SNEGSKA (reference sequence). Trimming took 2 bases from V and 4 from J, leaving 14 bases between them. This CDR3 spans 14 amino acids. CDR3 amino acids: CSARTLRVGTEAFF. The CDR3 DNA follows: TGCAGTGCTAGAACTCTCCGGGTGGGCACTGAAGCTTTCTTT.

In its sample, this clonotype was seen a few times. This rearrangement joins TRBV20-1 to TRBJ1-3; D gene uncertain. The ends were cut back, 0 bases at V and 0 bases at J, with 12 bases in the middle. Per the germline V gene, CDR1 is DFQATT and CDR2 is SNEGSKA (reference sequence). The length of the CDR3 is 16 residues. The DNA for the CDR3 is TGCAGTGCTAGAGATTTGGACTTCTCCTCTGGAAACACCATATATTTT. Residues: CSARDLDFSSGNTIYF.

The chain carries TRBV5-1 and TRBJ1-2; weak D call: TRBD1 (5 bases). The germline gives CDR1 SGHRS, CDR2 YFSETQ. V was clipped by 4 bases and J by 4 bases, with 14 bases between them. CDR3 length: 14 residues. For the CDR3, the DNA is TGCGCCAGCAGCGTGGACGGGACCGCCTATGGCTACACCTTC. Its translation is CASSVDGTAYGYTF. Looking up the rest from reference TRBV5-1 and TRBJ1-2 gives the full variable domain: KAGVTQTPRYLIKTRGQQVTLSCSPISGHRSVSWYQQTPGQGLQFLFEYFSETQRNKGNFPGRFSGRQFSNSRSEMNVSTLELGDSALYLCASSVDGTAYGYTFGSGTRLTVV.

This clonotype was seen only a few times. As DNA, the CDR3 is TGTGCCAGCACCTCCTCGGCGAAAGAGACCCAGTACTTC. Translation gives CASTSSAKETQYF. The chain uses TRBV7-2 and TRBJ2-5, with D unresolved. The germline V gene has CDR1 SGHTA and CDR2 FQGNSA. The V gene lost 7 bases and the J gene lost 3 bases, with 12 bases spanning the gap. CDR3 size: 13 residues.

The chain has TRBV9 and TRBJ1-1; D possibly corresponds to TRBD1 (6 bases). There are 16 residues in the CDR3. The V gene's germline CDR1 is SGDLS and CDR2 YYNGEE. Trimming took 3 bases from V and 4 from J, leaving 19 bases between them. DNA of the CDR3: TGTGCCAGCAGCGCCTCCTACAGGGTTGGCGGCACTGAAGCTTTCTTT. This codes for CASSASYRVGGTEAFF.

The chain has TRBV10-3 and TRBJ2-1; TRBD2 aligns across 16 bases. Germline V lookup: CDR1 ENHRY, CDR2 SYGVKD. This CDR3 has 14 residues. Trimming removed 10 bases from V and 8 bases from J; junction bases left unmatched: 5. Here the CDR3 reads CATGTSGGAYEQFF. For the CDR3, the DNA is TGTGCCACAGGGACTAGCGGGGGGGCCTATGAGCAGTTCTTC.

This clonotype has a count of ten or more. This chain uses TRBV3-1 with TRBJ2-7; D tentatively fits TRBD1 or TRBD2 (5 bases each). Trimming shortened V by 0 bases and J by 5 bases, and 14 bases separated the two germline ends. This CDR3 is 15 amino acids long. Per the germline V gene, CDR1 is LGHDT and CDR2 is YNNKEL (reference sequence). The CDR3 nucleotides read TGTGCCAGCAGCCAAGAGAGGGGTACGGTCGACGAGCAGTACTTC. It yields the protein CASSQERGTVDEQYF.

This clonotype was picked up a small number of times. The chain recombines TRBV29-1 with TRBJ1-4; the D gene is possibly TRBD1 (5 bases). CDR1 SQVTM and CDR2 ANQGSEA come from the germline V gene. The CDR3 is 11 amino acids. With 2 bases removed from V and 7 bases from J, the gap between germline ends came to 5 bases. CDR3 nucleotide sequence: TGCAGCGTTGAAAGGGGTGAAAAACTGTTTTTT. Translating it yields CSVERGEKLFF.

This chain joins TRBV6-1 and TRBJ2-1; 7 nucleotides agree with TRBD1. CDR3 length equals 17 residues. With V trimmed by 1 base and J by 4 bases, 10 bases remained unmatched. Germline CDR1 reads MNHNS; CDR2 reads SASEGT. The CDR3 coding sequence is TGTGCCAGCAGTGAAGTCTTCGGTGGCAGGGGGTACAATGAGCAGTTCTTC. It is translated as CASSEVFGGRGYNEQFF.

This clonotype was found many times. This chain connects TRBV7-8 to TRBJ2-2, with D possibly matching TRBD1 (6 bases). The germline V and J ends were trimmed by 5 bases and 2 bases, with 15 bases remaining between them. The germline gives CDR1 SGHVS, CDR2 FQNEAQ. There are 16 residues in the CDR3. In nucleotides, the CDR3 is TGTGCCAGCAGCGGCAGACAGGCCCGTAACACCGGGGAGCTGTTTTTT. Encoded protein: CASSGRQARNTGELFF.

The gene calls are TRBV5-1 and TRBJ2-2; D remains unclear. The germline gives CDR1 SGHRS, CDR2 YFSETQ. V dropped 0 bases and J dropped 4 bases, with 7 bases sitting between them. The CDR3 covers 14 residues. CDR3 sequence: CASSLDTITGELFF. CDR3 nucleotide sequence: TGCGCCAGCAGCTTGGACACGATCACCGGGGAGCTGTTTTTT.

This clonotype showed up many times. DNA of the CDR3: TGTGCCAGCAGAACCACAGGGACAGATACGCAGTATTTT. Translation: CASRTTGTDTQYF. The V and J genes are TRBV7-2 and TRBJ2-3, with D perhaps matching TRBD1 (6 bases). This CDR3 has 13 amino acids. CDR1 is SGHTA and CDR2 is FQGNSA in the germline V gene. Trimming left V 6 bases short and J 3 bases short, with 10 bases between.

The table lists this clonotype with a few counts. The chain carries TRBV7-8 and TRBJ2-2; D is ambiguous. Germline V gene lookup returns CDR1 SGHVS and CDR2 FQNEAQ. Trimming shortened V by 5 bases and J by 6 bases, and 7 bases separated the two germline ends. The CDR3 consists of 12 residues. CDR3 in amino acids: CASSIGSGELFF. For the CDR3, the DNA is TGTGCCAGCAGCATAGGGTCCGGGGAGCTGTTTTTT.

This clonotype showed up just a few times. The CDR3 sequence: CASSKVPLWRQETQYF. Written as DNA, the CDR3 is TGTGCCAGCAGCAAAGTGCCCCTCTGGCGGCAAGAGACCCAGTACTTC. The chain joins TRBV21-1 to TRBJ2-5; TRBD2, the table's D call, lacks a check against the DNA. TRBV21-1 corresponds to a pseudogene. CDR3 size: 16 residues.

The sample holds a few counts of this clonotype. The rearrangement links TRBV12-3 or TRBV12-4 to TRBJ2-4; no clear D. The V and J ends lost 6 bases and 3 bases respectively, with 6 bases between them. The CDR3 runs 12 residues. As DNA, the CDR3 is TGTGCCAGCAGCTCTGTCAAAAACATTCAGTACTTC. Amino acid sequence: CASSSVKNIQYF.

A few counts support this clonotype. J is TRBJ2-7 and V is TRBV12-3 or TRBV12-4; tentative D call: TRBD2 (5 bases). CDR3 length: 12 residues. V dropped 3 bases and J dropped 5 bases, with 8 bases sitting between them. CDR3 in DNA: TGTGCCAGCAGTTTCTCCGGGAACGAGCAGTACGTC. Its protein is CASSFSGNEQYV.

This clonotype was detected only a few times. The V call is TRBV20-1, the J call TRBJ2-4, with TRBD2 identical over 7 bases. In germline, CDR1 is DFQATT, CDR2 SNEGSKA (reference sequence). Losses at the gene ends were 5 bases for V and 16 bases for J; bases not matched to a gene: 11. There are 11 residues in the CDR3. CDR3 protein: CSAARGGWNYF. In DNA, the CDR3 is TGCAGTGCTGCGCGCGGGGGTTGGAACTACTTC.

The chain carries TRBV25-1 and TRBJ1-5; D ambiguous. V lost 6 bases, J lost 9 bases, and 15 bases lay in between. The CDR3 has 13 amino acids. Germline CDR1 is MGHDK and CDR2 is SYGVNS. The DNA for the CDR3 is TGTGCCAGCAGCGGTGGCCAGGCCGGGCCCCAGCATTTT. Residues: CASSGGQAGPQHF.

This chain connects TRBV27 to TRBJ2-7, with D perhaps matching TRBD2 (6 bases). Germline CDR1 is MNHEY and CDR2 is SMNVEV (reference sequence). V shed 0 bases and J shed 3 bases, with 12 bases lying between them. The CDR3 consists of 15 residues. The chain's CDR3 is CASSLSLNGGYEQYF. The CDR3, as DNA: TGTGCCAGCAGTTTATCGTTAAACGGGGGCTACGAGCAGTACTTC.

J is TRBJ1-1 and V is TRBV5-1, with 10 bases fitting TRBD1. CDR3 length: 14 residues. With 3 bases clipped from V and 11 bases from J, the junction kept 10 bases outside the gene matches. Germline V gene data show CDR1 as SGHRS and CDR2 as YFSETQ. CDR3 protein: CASSSGDRGLEAFF. In DNA form, the CDR3 reads TGCGCCAGCAGCTCGGGAGACAGGGGGCTCGAGGCTTTCTTT.

The chain couples TRBV28 to TRBJ1-3, with unresolved D. The germline V gene encodes CDR1 MDHEN and CDR2 SYDVKM. Deletions cut 3 bases from V and 7 bases from J, with 25 bases between. The CDR3 is 18 residues long. CDR3 protein: CASSFPQPSGVGLNTIYF. CDR3 nucleotides: TGTGCCAGCAGTTTTCCCCAGCCGTCCGGGGTCGGTTTGAACACCATATATTTT.

The chain combines TRBV4-1 with TRBJ1-1; 9 nucleotides line up with TRBD1. CDR1 and CDR2 from the germline V gene are MGHRA and YSYEKL. Trimming removed 1 base from V and 5 bases from J; junction bases left unmatched: 5. The CDR3 loop spans 15 amino acids. CDR3 DNA sequence: TGCGCCAGCAGCCAAGGCCGGGACAGGGAAACTGAAGCTTTCTTT. It encodes CASSQGRDRETEAFF.

The sample holds many counts of this clonotype. The chain joins TRBV4-3 to TRBJ1-4; unclear D gene. V lost 1 base to trimming and J lost 5 bases, with 5 bases between them. This CDR3 is 13 amino acids long. CDR1 is LGHNA and CDR2 is YSLEER in the germline V gene. For the CDR3, the DNA is TGCGCCAGCAGCCAAGTAGCGAATGAAAAACTGTTTTTT. It encodes CASSQVANEKLFF.

This clonotype came up many times. This sequence joins TRBV6-2 or TRBV6-3 and TRBJ2-7, with TRBD2 identical over 7 bases. Trimming at V came to 6 bases and at J to 2 bases, leaving 7 bases not matched to a gene. Germline lookup yields CDR1 MNHEY and CDR2 SVGEGT. The CDR3 covers 14 residues. CDR3 in amino acids: CASRLAGSAYEQYF. The CDR3 DNA reads as TGTGCCAGCAGGTTAGCGGGTTCGGCCTACGAGCAGTACTTC.

The chain has TRBV7-2 and TRBJ2-3; D is uncertain. CDR1 SGHTA and CDR2 FQGNSA come from the germline V gene. The CDR3 sequence is 13 residues long. Trimming shortened V by 5 bases and J by 4 bases, and 10 bases separated the two germline ends. In nucleotides, the CDR3 is TGTGCCAGCAGCCCGGACGTAGCAGATACGCAGTATTTT. Encoded protein: CASSPDVADTQYF.